Below are 24 T cell receptor beta chains sequenced from a single sample in a study of CD8+CD57+ T cells in acquired aplastic anemia. CDR3 and TCR beta VDJ profiling relied on a genomic DNA template. From the reads, TCRdb called clonotypes with MiXCR, one entry per CDR3 protein. The sample yields more than 150,000 distinct CDR3 sequences, less than 55% seen once. The sequencing sample was made of sorted CD4+, CD8+, or CD8+CD57+ T cells (not recorded which) from PBMCs. These TCRs come from a human donor in good health.

The CDR3 DNA follows: TGTGCCAGTAGTGCTCAAAGTCGAGGGAATCAGCCCCAGCATTTT. Its protein is CASSAQSRGNQPQHF. V and J are TRBV19 and TRBJ1-5, with D unclear. The V end was cut by 5 bases, the J end by 4 bases, with 15 bases between. This CDR3 contains 15 residues. Germline CDR1 and CDR2: LNHDA and SQIVND (reference sequence).

In this sample, this clonotype turned up a few times. The V and J genes are TRBV2 and TRBJ1-2; no clear D. Trimming removed 2 bases at V and 2 bases at J, with 12 bases between. Germline CDR1 reads SNHLY; CDR2 reads FYNNEI. This CDR3 is built from 15 residues. CDR3 nucleotides: TGTGCCAGCAGTGAATACCGAGAACCCAACTATGGCTACACCTTC. The encoded protein is CASSEYREPNYGYTF.

The chain links TRBV10-3 to TRBJ2-3; perhaps D is TRBD1 or TRBD2 (5 bases each). Deletions cut 4 bases from V and 0 bases from J, with 17 bases between. This CDR3 is built from 17 residues. Germline CDR1 ENHRY, CDR2 SYGVKD. The CDR3 loop reads CAISGDGDRASTDTQYF. CDR3 nucleotide sequence: TGTGCCATCAGTGGGGACGGGGACCGAGCTAGCACAGATACGCAGTATTTT.

The chain links TRBV2 to TRBJ2-1, with D hard to call. Germline loops: CDR1 SNHLY, CDR2 FYNNEI. This CDR3 has 12 amino acids. V dropped 7 bases and J dropped 8 bases, with 12 bases sitting between them. The CDR3 DNA sequence: TGTGCCAGCACAGCAGGAGTCTATGAGCAGTTCTTC. This translates into CASTAGVYEQFF.

This clonotype was detected many times. The CDR3: CASSQDPQGYGYTF. Here the CDR3 DNA reads TGTGCCAGCAGCCAAGATCCCCAGGGGTATGGCTACACCTTC. The rearrangement uses TRBV14 and TRBJ1-2; D is possibly TRBD1 (6 bases). The V and J ends lost 0 bases and 5 bases respectively, with 10 bases between them. The V gene's germline CDR1 is SGHDN and CDR2 FVKESK. This CDR3 region has 14 residues. The entire variable domain, with the rest obtained from reference TRBV14 and TRBJ1-2, is as follows: EAGVTQFPSHSVIEKGQTVTLRCDPISGHDNLYWYRRVMGKEIKFLLHFVKESKQDESGMPNNRFLAERTGGTYSTLKVQPAELEDSGVYFCASSQDPQGYGYTFGSGTRLTVV.

This chain joins TRBV12-3 or TRBV12-4 and TRBJ1-2; possible D gene TRBD1, 5 bases. This CDR3 is built from 16 residues. Trimming pared 5 bases from V and 4 bases from J, leaving 20 bases between. The CDR3 bases are TGTGCCAGCAGTCCCTCCAGGGCAGGGCGGATCTATGGCTACACCTTC. Translation: CASSPSRAGRIYGYTF.

The chain combines TRBV7-2 with TRBJ2-7, with D unclear. The length of the CDR3 is 14 residues. The V end was cut by 5 bases, the J end by 3 bases, with 14 bases between. Germline V CDR1 and CDR2: SGHTA, FQGNSA. CDR3 loop: CASSTRTTSYEQYF. In nucleotides, the CDR3 is TGTGCCAGCAGCACGCGTACCACAAGCTACGAGCAGTACTTC.

This clonotype was recorded at least ten times. This chain links TRBV7-2 with TRBJ2-3; D uncertain. CDR3 length: 14 amino acids. V was clipped by 1 base and J by 0 bases, with 5 bases between them. The germline V gene has CDR1 SGHTA and CDR2 FQGNSA. CDR3 region: CASSLGTSTDTQYF. In DNA, the CDR3 is TGTGCCAGCAGCTTAGGGACCAGCACAGATACGCAGTATTTT.

This clonotype was counted a single time. The chain couples TRBV19 to TRBJ2-5, with D uncertain. Germline CDR1 reads LNHDA; CDR2 reads SQIVND (reference sequence). The V end lost 5 bases, the J end lost 3 bases, and 19 bases lay between the germline ends. The CDR3 is made up of 16 amino acids. The CDR3 DNA reads as TGTGCCAGTAGTCCAACCCTGCCCAGTGGGAAAGAGACCCAGTACTTC. It translates to CASSPTLPSGKETQYF. The full variable domain, rest sourced from reference TRBV19 and TRBJ2-5, is DGGITQSPKYLFRKEGQNVTLSCEQNLNHDAMYWYRQDPGQGLRLIYYSQIVNDFQKGDIAEGYSVSREKKESFPLTVTSAQKNPTAFYLCASSPTLPSGKETQYFGPGTRLLVL.

This chain connects TRBV29-1 to TRBJ2-5; TRBD2 is a possible D gene (5 bases). V was clipped by 3 bases and J by 3 bases, with 14 bases between them. CDR3 length: 14 amino acids. The germline V gene encodes CDR1 SQVTM and CDR2 ANQGSEA. The CDR3 here is CSVEDSIPEETQYF. In nucleotides, the CDR3 is TGCAGCGTTGAGGACTCCATACCCGAAGAGACCCAGTACTTC.

The chain recombines TRBV20-1 with TRBJ1-4; 9 bases align to TRBD1. The CDR3 is 15 residues long. CDR1 is DFQATT and CDR2 is SNEGSKA in the germline V gene (reference sequence). The ends lost 0 bases at V and 6 bases at J; junction bases unmatched: 5. CDR3 loop: CSARDPGTGYEKLFF. DNA for the CDR3: TGCAGTGCTAGAGATCCCGGGACAGGGTATGAAAAACTGTTTTTT.

This clonotype has more than one count but fewer than ten. The chain recombines TRBV24-1 with TRBJ1-5; a possible D gene is TRBD1 (5 bases). The CDR3 runs to 14 residues. Germline V CDR1 and CDR2: KGHDR, SFDVKD. The DNA for the CDR3 is TGTGCTACTACAGAGGGGCTTAGCAATCAGCCCCAGCATTTT. Amino acids: CATTEGLSNQPQHF.

The rearrangement uses TRBV10-3 and TRBJ2-3; D is perhaps TRBD2 (7 bases). The V end lost 11 bases, the J end lost 1 base, and 13 bases lay between the germline ends. Germline-derived CDR1 and CDR2 are ENHRY and SYGVKD. This CDR3 comprises 13 residues. DNA for the CDR3: TGTGCCTATTGGGGGGGCGGCACAGATACGCAGTATTTT. Its protein product is CAYWGGGTDTQYF.

V gene TRBV6-1 combines with J gene TRBJ2-5, with 7 bases matching TRBD1. J gave up 2 bases and V 6 bases, and 9 bases lay outside the gene matches. The CDR3 is 15 residues long. Germline values: CDR1 MNHNS, CDR2 SASEGT. The CDR3 bases are TGTGCCAGCAGCCACGGAACAGGGGAACAAGAGACCCAGTACTTC. It encodes CASSHGTGEQETQYF.

The chain combines TRBV2 with TRBJ1-1; no definite D call. Trimming shortened V by 7 bases and J by 0 bases, and 9 bases separated the two germline ends. The CDR3 loop spans 13 amino acids. Germline V gene sequence: CDR1 SNHLY, CDR2 FYNNEI. The CDR3, as DNA: TGTGCCAGCAAAAGAACTATGAACACTGAAGCTTTCTTT. Its translation is CASKRTMNTEAFF.

In its sample, this clonotype was seen once. V gene TRBV10-3 combines with J gene TRBJ2-7, with D possibly matching TRBD2 (6 bases). This CDR3 spans 14 amino acids. Germline CDR1 reads ENHRY; CDR2 reads SYGVKD. Trimming took 7 bases from V and 1 from J, leaving 14 bases between them. CDR3 sequence: CAITEGAGSYEQYF. CDR3 bases: TGTGCCATCACGGAGGGCGCCGGGTCCTACGAGCAGTACTTC.

This clonotype was seen at least ten times. V is TRBV2 and J is TRBJ1-5; 10 bases line up with TRBD1. Germline CDR1 reads SNHLY; CDR2 reads FYNNEI. This CDR3 region has 16 residues. With V trimmed by 6 bases and J by 7 bases, 12 bases remained unmatched. As DNA, the CDR3 is TGTGCCAGCAGCAAAACGGGACAGGGGATGAGGCAGCCCCAGCATTTT. Residues: CASSKTGQGMRQPQHF.

This clonotype has ten or more counts. The chain has TRBV4-3 and TRBJ2-1, with 8 bases that match TRBD2. With V trimmed by 3 bases and J by 8 bases, 3 bases remained unmatched. The V gene's germline CDR1 is LGHNA and CDR2 YSLEER. The CDR3 consists of 13 residues. CDR3 DNA: TGCGCCAGCAGCCATCAAGCGGGAGATGAGCAGTTCTTC. This gives the protein CASSHQAGDEQFF.

V gene TRBV7-2 combines with J gene TRBJ2-5, with D possibly TRBD2 on 6 matching bases. This CDR3 comprises 16 residues. Germline V gives CDR1 SGHTA, CDR2 FQGNSA. Between the trimmed V and J ends, which lost 1 base and 4 bases, there was a span of 16 bases. CDR3 residues: CASSLGGRGRRETQYF. For the CDR3, the DNA is TGTGCCAGCAGCTTAGGGGGACGGGGGAGGCGAGAGACCCAGTACTTC.

The chain is built from TRBV3-1 and TRBJ2-1; D gene unclear. The CDR3 runs 15 residues. Looked up from germline, CDR1 is LGHDT and CDR2 is YNNKEL (reference sequence). V gave up 4 bases and J gave up 1 base, with 11 bases separating them. The CDR3 DNA is TGTGCCAGCAGCCCTAACAGATGGTCCTACAATGAGCAGTTCTTC. Amino acids: CASSPNRWSYNEQFF.

This clonotype was counted a few times. The chain has TRBV6-2 or TRBV6-3 and TRBJ2-5; a possible D gene is TRBD2 (6 bases). Germline V lookup: CDR1 MNHEY, CDR2 SVGEGT. This CDR3 is built from 16 residues. Trimming removed 6 bases at V and 2 bases at J, with 19 bases between. CDR3 bases: TGTGCCAGCAGAGACGCCCCCGGGGGAGGTCAAGAGACCCAGTACTTC. It translates to CASRDAPGGGQETQYF.

In regard to this clonotype: Because the CDR3 is missing its conserved closing phenylalanine or tryptophan, this is likely a read error. The gene calls are TRBV7-6 and TRBJ2-1; 7 nucleotides match TRBD2. The V and J ends lost 8 bases and 4 bases, in that order; junction bases with no gene match: 17. The CDR3 consists of 17 residues. CDR1 is SGHVS, CDR2 FNYEAQ, per germline. DNA for the CDR3: TGTGCCAGCTCACCACCGAAGGGAGGGGACTCGTACAATGAGCAGTTCTCC. Its protein product is CASSPPKGGDSYNEQFS.

This chain uses TRBV20-1 with TRBJ1-2; the D is unclear. V lost 6 bases to trimming and J lost 6 bases, with 11 bases between them. Looked up from germline, CDR1 is DFQATT and CDR2 is SNEGSKA (reference sequence). This CDR3 has 11 residues. The CDR3 region has the DNA TGCAGTGCCAAACCACGACATGGCTACACCTTC. This encodes CSAKPRHGYTF.

This clonotype was seen ten or more times. The chain uses TRBV7-3 and TRBJ2-5; D is undetermined. V was pared by 2 bases and J by 5 bases, with 9 bases between. The length of the CDR3 is 13 residues. Germline CDR1 reads SGHTA; CDR2 reads FQGTGA. Here the CDR3 DNA reads TGTGCCAGCAGCTTAGCGCCTAGGGAGACCCAGTACTTC. Translating it yields CASSLAPRETQYF.